The T cell receptor beta chain described here comes from a study of shared clonotypes between healthy human individuals. Study context: In total, the donors were a couple of women and a few men aged 18 to 49.

On this clone: Its antigen is unidentified. The same CDR3 arises from other DNA sequences in this sample as well.

Genomic DNA from each subset was divided evenly over several immunoSEQ plates. Profiled with immunoSEQ multiplex PCR; TCRdb holds only in-frame clones, not every one. Here the sample spans roughly 1,000,000 clones, approximately 78% being singletons. Study conclusions and caveats: Naive CD4 clonotypes were shared across a handful of donors at 4.5% to 6%.

The clonotype was recovered from a man aged 18 to 29 in good health. Some clones in this sample may be carry-over from other donors' samples. Material for sequencing was memory CD4+ T cells from PBMCs. Subset in this sample: CD45RA-negative fraction.

The CDR3 nucleotides read TGTGCCAGCAGCGTTGGAAGGAATCAGCCCCAGCATTTT. Translated: CASSVGRNQPQHF. The chain employs TRBV9 and TRBJ1-5; D is ambiguous. Germline-derived CDR1 and CDR2 are SGDLS and YYNGEE. Trimming removed 2 bases at V and 4 bases at J, with 7 bases between. The CDR3 totals 13 residues.